One and the same sample provided the 4 T cell receptor beta chains below, sequenced in a study of T cell changes during pregnancy in multiple sclerosis. Libraries were prepared by immunoSEQ multiplex PCR; TCRdb keeps only in-frame clonotypes and omits some of them. The sample has 50,000 to 75,000 clones; 92% are singletons. The source was peripheral blood, collected in the third trimester of pregnancy. These receptors all come from a female donor in good health, enrolled as a control in a pregnancy study.

The rearrangement joins TRBV27 to TRBJ1-6, with no clear D. CDR1 is MNHEY, CDR2 SMNVEV, per germline (reference sequence). This CDR3 region has 14 residues. The V and J ends lost 7 bases and 5 bases respectively, with 12 bases between them. The CDR3 coding sequence is TGTGCCAGCACTACTCGGGAAAATAATTCACCCCTCCACTTT. Translating gives CASTTRENNSPLHF.

The rearrangement links TRBV5-1 to TRBJ2-1, with 7 bases identical to TRBD2. The CDR3 runs to 16 residues. V gave up 4 bases and J gave up 8 bases; unmatched junction bases: 15. CDR1 and CDR2 (germline): SGHRS, YFSETQ. CDR3 region: CASSPNGGNFGHEQFF. For the CDR3, the DNA is TGCGCCAGCAGCCCCAACGGGGGGAACTTTGGGCATGAGCAGTTCTTC.

This chain links TRBV30 with TRBJ2-5, with D uncertain. V lost 2 bases and J lost 3, with 7 bases in between. This CDR3 has 12 amino acids. CDR1 and CDR2 (germline): GTSNPN, SVGIG (reference sequence). Here the CDR3 reads CAWSQKKETQYF. The CDR3 nucleotides are TGTGCCTGGAGTCAGAAAAAAGAGACCCAGTACTTC.

This sequence joins TRBV6-6 and TRBJ2-7; a possible D gene is TRBD2 (6 bases). With 6 bases removed from V and 1 base from J, the gap between germline ends came to 10 bases. The CDR3 loop spans 13 amino acids. Germline V gene sequence: CDR1 MNHNY, CDR2 SVGAGI (reference sequence). For the CDR3, the DNA is TGTGCCAGCAGGCTCGGGGGTTCCTACGAGCAGTACTTC. This encodes CASRLGGSYEQYF.